These T cell receptor beta chains were read from a single sample in a study of beta chain features in type 1 diabetes. Profiled with immunoSEQ multiplex PCR; TCRdb holds only in-frame clones, not every one. This sample has 600,000 to 700,000 clones, with under 15% found just once. Sequenced: naive CD4+ T cells from blood. The receptors come from a man aged 25-40 years with type 1 diabetes. The CDR3 runs from the conserved cysteine through the conserved F or W. The order of the fields is CDR3 DNA, CDR3 protein, clone size, J gene, V gene, D gene. A D gene is named only where the DNA matches it firmly. Some rows mark clone size as missing; the rest say once, few, many or name a class of expanded clone.

TGCGCCAGCAGCCCGGGACAGACCTATGGCTACACCTTC,CASSPGQTYGYTF,.,TRBJ1-2,TRBV5-1,TRBD1
TGCAGTGCTAGGGGAGAGACCCAGTACTTC,CSARGETQYF,.,TRBJ2-5,TRBV20-1,.
TGCAGCGTTGTATTGGGGGGCGGAAGCACAGATACGCAGTATTTT,CSVVLGGGSTDTQYF,.,TRBJ2-3,TRBV29-1,.
TGTGCCAGCAGCGCCCAACAGGGGGCGGATGGTGGCTACACCTTC,CASSAQQGADGGYTF,few,TRBJ1-2,TRBV7-2,TRBD1
TGTGCCAGCAGCTTGGGACTAGCGGGGGGAGCAGATACGCAGTATTTT,CASSLGLAGGADTQYF,few,TRBJ2-3,TRBV7-2,TRBD2
TGTGCCAGCTCACCTATGGGACAACTGAACACTGAAGCTTTCTTT,CASSPMGQLNTEAFF,.,TRBJ1-1,TRBV18,.
TGTGCCAGCAGCCTCAACGGACAGGGGGCAAGTGAGACCCAGTACTTC,CASSLNGQGASETQYF,few,TRBJ2-5,TRBV7-2,TRBD1
TGTGCCTGGAGTTGGGGGAATTCCTACGAGCAGTACTTC,CAWSWGNSYEQYF,.,TRBJ2-7,TRBV30,.
TGTGCCAGCTCACCACCCCTGGGACTCACAACCGGGGAGCTGTTTTTT,CASSPPLGLTTGELFF,few,TRBJ2-2,TRBV18,.
TGTGCCAGCTCACCACCAGGGCACGATACGCAGTATTTT,CASSPPGHDTQYF,.,TRBJ2-3,TRBV18,.
TGCGCCAGCAGCTTGGGGGCAGCTGGAAACACCATATATTTT,CASSLGAAGNTIYF,few,TRBJ1-3,TRBV5-1,.
TGCAGCGCCCGGGGACAAGATTATGGCTACACCTTC,CSARGQDYGYTF,few,TRBJ1-2,TRBV29-1,.
TGTGCCAGCAGCGAGGCCCTTCTCACCCTCCACTTT,CASSEALLTLHF,few,TRBJ1-6,TRBV7-9,.
TGCAGCGCAGCGACAGGGGCCGGCTACACCTTC,CSAATGAGYTF,few,TRBJ1-2,TRBV29-1,TRBD1
TGTGCCAGCTCACTACTACCCGGGACAGGGGCTACAATCAATCAGCCCCAGCATTTT,CASSLLPGTGATINQPQHF,.,TRBJ1-5,TRBV18,TRBD1
TGTGCCGGCCGCGTAAACCCATCCTATGGCTACACCTTC,CAGRVNPSYGYTF,.,TRBJ1-2,TRBV2,.
TGCAGCGTTAGCAGGGATAATCAGCCCCAGCATTTT,CSVSRDNQPQHF,few,TRBJ1-5,TRBV29-1,.
TGCGCCAGCAGCAGACAGAATACTAACTATGGCTACACCTTC,CASSRQNTNYGYTF,few,TRBJ1-2,TRBV5-1,.
TGTGCCAGCAGCTCCCCGGGACTCCCAGGCACAGATACGCAGTATTTT,CASSSPGLPGTDTQYF,.,TRBJ2-3,TRBV7-9,.
TGTGCCAGCAGCGCTCGGACAGGGGCCTACGAGCAGTACTTC,CASSARTGAYEQYF,.,TRBJ2-7,TRBV6-5,TRBD1
TGTGCCAGCAGCCCCAGCCACCAAGAGACCCAGTACTTC,CASSPSHQETQYF,.,TRBJ2-5,TRBV7-2,.
TGTGCCAGCAGCTTAGCTGACGATGAGCAGTTCTTC,CASSLADDEQFF,.,TRBJ2-1,TRBV7-2,.
TGTGCCAGCAGTCAGCAGAAACTGTTTTTT,CASSQQKLFF,.,TRBJ1-4,TRBV28,.
TGTGCCAGCAGCTTAACGGTGACTAGCGGGGGATCAAACATTCAGTACTTC,CASSLTVTSGGSNIQYF,.,TRBJ2-4,TRBV7-2,TRBD2
TGCGCCAGCAGCTTGGCCGGGAGCGGAGCTAGCACAGATACGCAGTATTTT,CASSLAGSGASTDTQYF,.,TRBJ2-3,TRBV5-1,.
TGTGCCAGCAGATTAACCCGGGATACACGACGCTATGGCTACACCTTC,CASRLTRDTRRYGYTF,few,TRBJ1-2,TRBV13,.
TGCGCCAGCAGCTTGGCTGGTACGGGCAGGGCCACAGATACGCAGTATTTT,CASSLAGTGRATDTQYF,.,TRBJ2-3,TRBV5-1,.
TGCGCCAGCAGCTTCGCTACAACTAATGAAAAACTGTTTTTT,CASSFATTNEKLFF,.,TRBJ1-4,TRBV5-1,.
TGTGCCAGCAGCTTGGGACAGAGAATCGACAAAAACATTCAGTACTTC,CASSLGQRIDKNIQYF,few,TRBJ2-4,TRBV7-2,TRBD1
TGTGCCAGCAGCTTGGGTCCGGGACAGATGAACACTGAAGCTTTCTTT,CASSLGPGQMNTEAFF,few,TRBJ1-1,TRBV7-2,TRBD1
TGTGCCAGCAGTCAAATGGGGCAGGAGGTCTACGAGCAGTACTTC,CASSQMGQEVYEQYF,few,TRBJ2-7,TRBV28,.
TGCAGTGCTGTACTTAACGAAAAACTGTTTTTT,CSAVLNEKLFF,few,TRBJ1-4,TRBV20-1,.
TGTGCCATCAGTCCTGACAGGGAACCCTATGGCTACACCTTC,CAISPDREPYGYTF,few,TRBJ1-2,TRBV10-3,TRBD1
TGCAGCGCCCAGACAGGGGGTATAGAGCCCCAGCATTTT,CSAQTGGIEPQHF,.,TRBJ1-5,TRBV29-1,TRBD1
TGTGCCAGCTCACCCGATCAAGAGACCCAGTACTTC,CASSPDQETQYF,.,TRBJ2-5,TRBV18,.
TGTGCCAGCAGCTTACTGGGACTAGCGGGGCGCTCCTACAATGAGCAGTTCTTC,CASSLLGLAGRSYNEQFF,few,TRBJ2-1,TRBV7-9,TRBD2
TGTGCCAGCAGTGAGGAGTTTGTAACACTGTTTTTT,CASSEEFVTLFF,few,TRBJ1-4,TRBV2,.
TGCGCCAGCAGCCAAACCAGGGGTTCCTACAATGAGCAGTTCTTC,CASSQTRGSYNEQFF,.,TRBJ2-1,TRBV4-3,.
TGTGCCAGCAGCCAAGACAGGAGGGATAACACTGAAGCTTTCTTT,CASSQDRRDNTEAFF,.,TRBJ1-1,TRBV7-9,.
TGCGCCAGCAGTAGGGACCCCCCGGCGGAGACCCAGTACTTC,CASSRDPPAETQYF,.,TRBJ2-5,TRBV10-2,.
TGTGCCTGGAGCGTAGGGGGCCCTGAGCAGTTCTTC,CAWSVGGPEQFF,few,TRBJ2-1,TRBV30,TRBD1
TGTGCCAGCAGCCCATCAGGGGGCGGCAATGAGCAGTTCTTC,CASSPSGGGNEQFF,few,TRBJ2-1,TRBV13,TRBD1
TGTGCCAGCAGGCCTTGGGGGTTTGGTAACTATGGCTACACCTTC,CASRPWGFGNYGYTF,.,TRBJ1-2,TRBV6-6,.
TGTGCCAGCAGCGGCGCGGGGGAGAGCAATCAGCCCCAGCATTTT,CASSGAGESNQPQHF,few,TRBJ1-5,TRBV9,.
TGCGCCAGCAGCCAAGAGGCCGTCCCACAGGGTGGTAGCCACGAGCAGTACTTC,CASSQEAVPQGGSHEQYF,few,TRBJ2-7,TRBV4-3,.
TGTGCCGGGGGTGGAGGGCCGTATGACGGCTACACCTTC,CAGGGGPYDGYTF,.,TRBJ1-2,TRBV2,.
TGTGCCAGCAGCCAAGTAGCGGGGAGCTCCTACAATGAGCAGTTCTTC,CASSQVAGSSYNEQFF,.,TRBJ2-1,TRBV7-3,TRBD2
TGCGCCAGCAGCCCCGAAGGGTACGAGCAGTACTTC,CASSPEGYEQYF,.,TRBJ2-7,TRBV5-1,.
TGTGCCAGCAGTGATCTAGCGGGGGAGACCAGCTCCTACAATGAGCAGTTCTTC,CASSDLAGETSSYNEQFF,.,TRBJ2-1,TRBV2,TRBD2
TGTGCCACCAGTCTGGCCGACTATGGCTACACCTTC,CATSLADYGYTF,.,TRBJ1-2,TRBV15,.
TGCGCCAGCAGCTCACGATCCCTAGCGGGGGAGGAGCAGTTCTTC,CASSSRSLAGEEQFF,.,TRBJ2-1,TRBV5-1,TRBD2
TGCGCCAGCAGCAAGCGGGGGGGCCAAACAGATACGCAGTATTTT,CASSKRGGQTDTQYF,.,TRBJ2-3,TRBV4-3,TRBD2
TGCGCCAGCAGCTTCCAGATGGGCACTGAAGCTTTCTTT,CASSFQMGTEAFF,few,TRBJ1-1,TRBV5-1,.
TGTGCCAGCAGCCCCCTATGGACAGGGGACTACACCGGGGAGCTGTTTTTT,CASSPLWTGDYTGELFF,once,TRBJ2-2,TRBV7-9,TRBD1
TGTGCCAGCAGGCCTGGACTCGCCGGAAACACCATATATTTT,CASRPGLAGNTIYF,.,TRBJ1-3,TRBV6-5,.
TGTGCCTGGAGTGGAAGTGCTGCTGGGGGACTGTTTTTT,CAWSGSAAGGLFF,few,TRBJ1-4,TRBV30,.
TGTGCCTGGAGCCTAAAGAGGTTCACAGATACGCAGTATTTT,CAWSLKRFTDTQYF,.,TRBJ2-3,TRBV30,.
TGTGCCAGCAGCCAAGGGACAGGGGTGTATTCACCCCTCCACTTT,CASSQGTGVYSPLHF,.,TRBJ1-6,TRBV14,TRBD1